The sample holds a few counts of the clone carrying this T cell receptor beta chain. The sample comes from a study of T cell changes during pregnancy in multiple sclerosis. V trimming: 7 bases; J trimming: 3 bases; junction bases outside the gene matches: 8. Germline values: CDR1 SQVTM, CDR2 ANQGSEA. The CDR3 runs to 13 residues. The method was immunoSEQ multiplex PCR; TCRdb's version includes in-frame clones alone and lacks a portion of them. This table holds about 70,000 clones, roughly nine tenths found once. The sequencing here drew on peripheral blood, taken in the second trimester of pregnancy. This chain joins TRBV29-1 and TRBJ1-1, with 7 bases lining up with TRBD1. The TCR originated in a female donor in good health, enrolled as a control in a pregnancy study. CDR3 loop: CSAGEGGYTEAFF. As DNA, the CDR3 is TGCAGCGCTGGGGAAGGGGGCTACACTGAAGCTTTCTTT.